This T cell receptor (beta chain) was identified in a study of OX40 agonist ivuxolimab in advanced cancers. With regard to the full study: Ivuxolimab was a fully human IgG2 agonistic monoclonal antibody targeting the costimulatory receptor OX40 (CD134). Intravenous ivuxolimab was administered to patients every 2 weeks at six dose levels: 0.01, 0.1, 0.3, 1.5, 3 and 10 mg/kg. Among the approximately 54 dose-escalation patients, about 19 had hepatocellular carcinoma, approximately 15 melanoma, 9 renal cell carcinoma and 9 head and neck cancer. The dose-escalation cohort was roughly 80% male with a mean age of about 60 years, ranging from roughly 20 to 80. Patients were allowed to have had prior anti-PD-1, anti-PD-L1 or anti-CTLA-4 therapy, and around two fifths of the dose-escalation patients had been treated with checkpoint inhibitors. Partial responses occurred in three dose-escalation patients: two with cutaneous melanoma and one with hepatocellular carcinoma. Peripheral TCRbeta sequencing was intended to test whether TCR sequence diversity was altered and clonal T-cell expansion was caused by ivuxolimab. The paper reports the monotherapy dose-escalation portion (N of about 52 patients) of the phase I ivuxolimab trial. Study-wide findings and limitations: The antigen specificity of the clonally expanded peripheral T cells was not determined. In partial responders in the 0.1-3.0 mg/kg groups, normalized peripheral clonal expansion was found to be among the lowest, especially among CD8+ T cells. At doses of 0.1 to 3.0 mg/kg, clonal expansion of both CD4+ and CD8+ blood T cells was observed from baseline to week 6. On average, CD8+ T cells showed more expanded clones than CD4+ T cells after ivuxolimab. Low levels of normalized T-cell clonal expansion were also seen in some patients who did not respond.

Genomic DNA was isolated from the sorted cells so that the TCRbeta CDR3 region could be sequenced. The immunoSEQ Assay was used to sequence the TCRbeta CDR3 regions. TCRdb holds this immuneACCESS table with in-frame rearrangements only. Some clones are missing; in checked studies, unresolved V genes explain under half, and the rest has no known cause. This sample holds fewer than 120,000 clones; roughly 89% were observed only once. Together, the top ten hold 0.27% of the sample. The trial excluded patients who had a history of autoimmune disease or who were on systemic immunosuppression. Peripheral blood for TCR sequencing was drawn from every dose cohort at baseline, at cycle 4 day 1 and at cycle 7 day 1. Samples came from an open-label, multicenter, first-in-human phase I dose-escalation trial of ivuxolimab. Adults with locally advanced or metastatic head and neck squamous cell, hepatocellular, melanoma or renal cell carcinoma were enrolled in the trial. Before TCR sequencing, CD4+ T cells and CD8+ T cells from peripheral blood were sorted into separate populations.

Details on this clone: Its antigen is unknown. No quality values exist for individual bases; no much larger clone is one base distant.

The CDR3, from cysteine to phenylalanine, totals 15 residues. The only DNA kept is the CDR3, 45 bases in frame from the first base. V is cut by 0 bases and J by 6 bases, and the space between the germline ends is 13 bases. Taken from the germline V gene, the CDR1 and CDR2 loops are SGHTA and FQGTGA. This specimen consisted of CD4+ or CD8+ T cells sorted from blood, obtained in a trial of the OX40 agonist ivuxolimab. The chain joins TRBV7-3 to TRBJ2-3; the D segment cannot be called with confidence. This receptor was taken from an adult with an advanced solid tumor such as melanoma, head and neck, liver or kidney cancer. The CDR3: CASSLTATLIDTQYF. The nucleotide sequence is TGTGCCAGCAGCTTAACGGCCACGCTCATTGATACGCAGTATTTT.